The clone carrying this T cell receptor (beta chain) was found a few times. Its antigen is still unknown. RNA transcripts provided the source from which TCR beta CDR3 regions were amplified. RT-PCR in the first round (using the HTBI primer set) targeted the TCR CDR3. TCRdb itself ran the multiplex PCR reads through MiXCR, one entry per CDR3 protein. The data hold roughly 500,000 distinct CDR3 sequences, with 24% observed a single time. These data belong to a study of T cells in Graves' hyperthyroidism and ophthalmopathy. Background on the study: Peripheral blood was collected at initial diagnosis, before any treatment. Findings and caveats of the study: A model of 13 V-J features distinguished ophthalmopathy from stable hyperthyroidism.

Orbital computed tomography, thyroid ultrasound, serum thyroxine and TRAb, and clinical symptoms together informed the diagnoses. From germline, CDR1 is SGDLS and CDR2 YYNGEE. CDR3 length: 14 residues. Deletions cut 0 bases from V and 4 bases from J, with 10 bases between. The receptor was isolated from a woman in her twenties or thirties with Graves' ophthalmopathy. The source material was blood. V and J are TRBV9 and TRBJ2-5; TRBD1 is a possible D gene (6 bases). DNA of the CDR3: TGTGCCAGCAGCGTAGGAGGGGGAAGAGAGACCCAGTACTTC. Its protein product is CASSVGGGRETQYF.